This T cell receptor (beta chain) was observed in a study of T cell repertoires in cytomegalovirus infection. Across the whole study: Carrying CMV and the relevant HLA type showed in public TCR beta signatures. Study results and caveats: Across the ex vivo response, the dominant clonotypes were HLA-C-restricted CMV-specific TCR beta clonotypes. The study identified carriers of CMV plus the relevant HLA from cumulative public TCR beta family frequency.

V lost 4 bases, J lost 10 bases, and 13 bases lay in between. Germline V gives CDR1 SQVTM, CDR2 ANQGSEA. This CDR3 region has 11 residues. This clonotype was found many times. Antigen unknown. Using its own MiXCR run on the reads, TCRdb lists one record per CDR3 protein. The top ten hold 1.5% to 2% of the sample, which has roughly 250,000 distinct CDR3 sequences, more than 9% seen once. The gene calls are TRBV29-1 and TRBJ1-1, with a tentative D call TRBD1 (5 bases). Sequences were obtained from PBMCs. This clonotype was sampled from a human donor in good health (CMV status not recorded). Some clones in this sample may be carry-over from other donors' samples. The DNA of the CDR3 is TGCAGCGTTGTAAAGGGGAAGGGAGCTTTCTTT. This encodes CSVVKGKGAFF.